The 23 T cell receptor beta chains below all came from one sample that was sequenced in a study of blood T cell repertoires in COVID-19. TCRdb's copy holds only in-frame clones and misses some; the assay was immunoSEQ multiplex PCR. Among some 150,000 clones listed, around nine tenths were seen once. Specimen: PBMCs or T cells enriched from blood (not recorded which). The receptor set was obtained from a woman under 30 who had recovered from COVID-19.

This rearrangement joins TRBV5-1 to TRBJ2-7, with D uncertain. Germline V gene sequence: CDR1 SGHRS, CDR2 YFSETQ. The CDR3 is 14 amino acids. V shed 4 bases and J shed 0 bases, with 11 bases lying between them. CDR3 sequence: CASSPPAGSYEQYF. The CDR3 nucleotides read TGCGCCAGCAGCCCCCCCGCAGGCTCCTACGAGCAGTACTTC.

The chain joins TRBV2 to TRBJ2-7; TRBD2 agrees at 11 bases. This CDR3 is built from 15 residues. Trimming at V came to 3 bases and at J to 3 bases, leaving 4 bases not matched to a gene. The germline V gene has CDR1 SNHLY and CDR2 FYNNEI. CDR3 DNA sequence: TGTGCCAGCAGTGACGGGACTAGCGGAAACTACGAGCAGTACTTC. Its protein is CASSDGTSGNYEQYF. The full variable domain, with the rest looked up from reference TRBV2 and TRBJ2-7, is EPEVTQTPSHQVTQMGQEVILRCVPISNHLYFYWYRQILGQKVEFLVSFYNNEISEKSEIFDDQFSVERPDGSNFTLKIRSTKLEDSAMYFCASSDGTSGNYEQYFGPGTRLTVT.

The gene calls are TRBV3-1 (or the pseudogene TRBV3-2) and TRBJ2-1; perhaps TRBD2 as D (5 bases). With 0 bases removed from V and 9 bases from J, the gap between germline ends came to 12 bases. The germline V gene encodes CDR1 LGHDT and CDR2 YNNKEL (reference sequence). CDR3 length: 14 amino acids. The CDR3 spells CASSQEVAAGEQFF. CDR3 nucleotide sequence: TGTGCCAGCAGCCAAGAGGTAGCTGCGGGTGAGCAGTTCTTC.

This chain uses TRBV29-1 with TRBJ2-3, with 7 bases matching TRBD2. Germline V gene sequence: CDR1 SQVTM, CDR2 ANQGSEA. The CDR3 runs to 18 residues. V lost 4 bases, J lost 0 bases, and 16 bases stayed unmatched. CDR3 nucleotide sequence: TGCAGCGTTGTAGGACTAGATGTGTTTTGGTCTAGCACAGATACGCAGTATTTT. This gives the protein CSVVGLDVFWSSTDTQYF.

The chain has TRBV7-9 and TRBJ2-1; D may be TRBD2 (5 bases). CDR3 size: 12 residues. From germline, CDR1 is SEHNR and CDR2 FQNEAQ (reference sequence). Trimming took 3 bases from V and 7 from J, leaving 7 bases between them. This chain's CDR3 is CASSLERNEQFF. For the CDR3, the DNA is TGTGCCAGCAGCTTGGAGCGGAATGAGCAGTTCTTC.

The table lists this clone with a count of one. V usage is TRBV27 and J usage is TRBJ2-7; 8 bases agree with TRBD2. The CDR3 is 14 amino acids. V trimming: 8 bases; J trimming: 4 bases; junction bases outside the gene matches: 10. Germline CDR1 reads MNHEY; CDR2 reads SMNVEV (reference sequence). CDR3 protein: CASFSGTRGYEQYF. The CDR3, as DNA: TGTGCCAGCTTCTCCGGGACTAGAGGTTACGAGCAGTACTTC.

The rearrangement links TRBV6-6 to TRBJ2-7; the match to TRBD2 covers 8 bases. V shed 7 bases, J shed 0 bases, and the junction held 5 bases outside the gene matches. Germline loops: CDR1 MNHNY, CDR2 SVGAGI (reference sequence). The CDR3 spans 14 residues. This CDR3 reads CASTGLGISYEQYF. CDR3 nucleotides: TGTGCCAGCACGGGACTAGGCATCTCCTACGAGCAGTACTTC.

In DNA, the CDR3 is TGTGCCAGCAGCCCCCCGGCTCTCGAGCGGAGCTCCTACAATGAGCAGTTCTTC. Its translation: CASSPPALERSSYNEQFF. The genes are TRBV7-8 and TRBJ2-1; D is possibly TRBD2 (5 bases). The germline V and J ends were trimmed by 5 bases and 0 bases, with 20 bases remaining between them. CDR1 and CDR2 (germline): SGHVS, FQNEAQ. The length of the CDR3 is 18 residues.

The chain uses TRBV19 and TRBJ1-5; 9 bases agree with TRBD1. CDR3 length: 13 amino acids. V gave up 8 bases and J gave up 4 bases; unmatched junction bases: 3. Germline V CDR1 and CDR2: LNHDA, SQIVND (reference sequence). CDR3 loop: CASGTGLNQPQHF. The CDR3 DNA follows: TGTGCCAGTGGGACAGGGCTAAATCAGCCCCAGCATTTT. Full variable domain (outside the CDR3, taken from reference TRBV19 and TRBJ1-5): DGGITQSPKYLFRKEGQNVTLSCEQNLNHDAMYWYRQDPGQGLRLIYYSQIVNDFQKGDIAEGYSVSREKKESFPLTVTSAQKNPTAFYLCASGTGLNQPQHFGDGTRLSIL.

CDR3 loop: CASSPGSITYNEQFF. The CDR3 bases are TGTGCCAGCAGCCCCGGTAGTATCACCTACAATGAGCAGTTCTTC. This rearrangement joins TRBV28 to TRBJ2-1; no reliable D call. Germline CDR1 is MDHEN and CDR2 is SYDVKM. The CDR3 has 15 residues. V was shortened by 6 bases and J by 2 bases, with 14 bases between the two germline ends.

The chain has TRBV4-3 and TRBJ1-5; D perhaps matches TRBD1 (6 bases). Germline CDR1 reads LGHNA; CDR2 reads YSLEER. Trimming removed 0 bases at V and 6 bases at J, with 12 bases between. This CDR3 is built from 15 residues. In nucleotides, the CDR3 is TGCGCCAGCAGCCAAGATCGACAGGCCAGTCAGCCCCAGCATTTT. This encodes CASSQDRQASQPQHF.

The chain carries TRBV7-3 and TRBJ2-3; TRBD2 agrees at 14 bases. The CDR3 has 19 residues. Germline CDR1 and CDR2: SGHTA and FQGTGA. With V trimmed by 1 base and J by 3 bases, 9 bases remained unmatched. CDR3 bases: TGTGCCAGCAGCTTAAGAGGCGGGGGGACTAGCGGGAGAACAGATACGCAGTATTTT. Encoded protein: CASSLRGGGTSGRTDTQYF.

The genes are TRBV21-1 and TRBJ2-7; the table's TRBD2 call for D was not verified on the DNA. TRBV21-1 is designated a pseudogene. The CDR3 covers 15 residues. Here the CDR3 reads CASSKRPSELYEQYF. CDR3 coding DNA: TGTGCCAGCAGCAAACGCCCTAGCGAGCTTTACGAGCAGTACTTC.

The CDR3 region is CASSPGQNTDTQYF. DNA of the CDR3: TGTGCCAGCAGCCCGGGACAGAACACAGATACGCAGTATTTT. This chain joins TRBV27 and TRBJ2-3, with TRBD1 matching over 7 bases. This CDR3 spans 14 amino acids. With V trimmed by 6 bases and J by 2 bases, 5 bases remained unmatched. Germline-derived CDR1 and CDR2 are MNHEY and SMNVEV (reference sequence).

The chain carries TRBV4-1 and TRBJ2-7; 13 positions match TRBD2. The CDR3 has 20 residues. After removal of 4 bases from V and 6 bases from J, the junction contained 21 bases not matched to a gene. Germline CDR1 and CDR2: MGHRA and YSYEKL. CDR3 DNA sequence: TGCGCCAGCAGCCCAACTGTTAGGGGACTAGCGGGGCTCCGCCAGGGCGAGCAGTACTTC. This encodes CASSPTVRGLAGLRQGEQYF.

The sample holds one count of this clone. The chain joins TRBV28 to TRBJ2-1; 15 nucleotides match TRBD2. With V trimmed by 6 bases and J by 15 bases, 12 bases remained unmatched. In germline, CDR1 is MDHEN, CDR2 SYDVKM. CDR3 length equals 15 residues. The CDR3 sequence is CASSIGLAGGPLRFF. In DNA, the CDR3 is TGTGCCAGCAGCATAGGACTAGCGGGAGGGCCTCTCCGGTTCTTC.

The chain couples TRBV27 to TRBJ1-4; 8 bases align to TRBD1. CDR1 and CDR2 from the germline V gene are MNHEY and SMNVEV (reference sequence). CDR3 length: 16 residues. J lost 3 bases, V lost 6 bases, and 9 bases had no gene match. As DNA, the CDR3 is TGTGCCAGCAGATCTCAGGGGGCCGCGGCTAATGAAAAACTGTTTTTT. Protein product: CASRSQGAAANEKLFF.

The chain has TRBV6-1 and TRBJ2-3; 8 positions agree with TRBD2. Trimming at V came to 3 bases and at J to 1 base, leaving 6 bases not matched to a gene. Looked up from germline, CDR1 is MNHNS and CDR2 is SASEGT. The CDR3 is 16 residues long. CDR3 nucleotides: TGTGCCAGCAGTGACCCTGAGACTAGCGGCACAGATACGCAGTATTTT. Its protein product is CASSDPETSGTDTQYF.

This CDR3 reads CASSLSRVGYEQYF. In DNA form, the CDR3 reads TGCGCCAGCAGCTTGTCCAGGGTGGGCTACGAGCAGTACTTC. V and J are TRBV5-1 and TRBJ2-7, with a possible D match to TRBD1 (5 bases). This CDR3 region has 14 residues. CDR1 SGHRS and CDR2 YFSETQ come from the germline V gene. The ends were cut back, 1 base at V and 3 bases at J, with 11 bases in the middle.

The V gene is TRBV18, the J gene TRBJ1-1; the D gene is possibly TRBD1 (6 bases). The V and J ends lost 2 bases and 5 bases respectively, with 12 bases between them. Germline CDR1 is KGHSH and CDR2 is LQKENI. The CDR3 has 14 residues. CDR3 coding DNA: TGTGCCAGCTCACCAGAGGGAGGGGGGACTGAAGCTTTCTTT. This codes for CASSPEGGGTEAFF. The full variable domain, in which reference TRBV18 and TRBJ1-1 provide the parts outside the CDR3, is NAGVMQNPRHLVRRRGQEARLRCSPMKGHSHVYWYRQLPEEGLKFMVYLQKENIIDESGMPKERFSAEFPKEGPSILRIQQVVRGDSAAYFCASSPEGGGTEAFFGQGTRLTVV.

This chain links TRBV19 with TRBJ2-7, with a tentative D call TRBD1 (6 bases). CDR1 is LNHDA and CDR2 is SQIVND in the germline V gene (reference sequence). Trimming took off 4 bases at V and 1 base at J, with 17 bases between the two ends. The CDR3 runs 16 residues. In nucleotides, the CDR3 is TGTGCCAGTAGTAACGTAGGGCAGGGGTGGTCCTACGAGCAGTACTTC. Protein sequence: CASSNVGQGWSYEQYF.

The J gene is TRBJ1-2, the V gene TRBV27, with D tentatively TRBD1 (6 bases). CDR3 length: 15 residues. The ends were cut back, 3 bases at V and 2 bases at J, with 13 bases in the middle. Germline V gene sequence: CDR1 MNHEY, CDR2 SMNVEV (reference sequence). CDR3 bases: TGTGCCAGCAGTTTCTCTCCGACAGGCAACTATGGCTACACCTTC. It specifies CASSFSPTGNYGYTF.

The genes are TRBV5-4 and TRBJ2-1, with TRBD2 matching 7 bases. V lost 5 bases and J lost 5; bases outside the gene matches: 7. The CDR3 has 14 residues. Germline V CDR1 and CDR2: SGHNT, YYREEE (reference sequence). CDR3 amino acids: CASSGLDGNNEQFF. In nucleotides, the CDR3 is TGTGCCAGCAGTGGACTAGACGGAAACAATGAGCAGTTCTTC. The variable domain in full, with the rest retrieved from reference TRBV5-4 and TRBJ2-1, is ETGVTQSPTHLIKTRGQQVTLRCSSQSGHNTVSWYQQALGQGPQFIFQYYREEENGRGNFPPRFSGLQFPNYSSELNVNALELDDSALYLCASSGLDGNNEQFFGPGTRLTVL.